The 12 T cell receptor beta chains below all came from one sample that was sequenced in a study of shared clonotypes between healthy human individuals. Here immunoSEQ multiplex PCR was the method, and the copy in TCRdb shows in-frame clones only, minus some. The sample contains 400,000 to 600,000 clones, 75% to 80% of which appear only once. Input material: PBMCs. The receptors originated from a woman aged 40 to 50 in good health. Some clones in this sample may be carry-over from other donors' samples.

The chain recombines TRBV4-2 with TRBJ2-3, with D perhaps being TRBD1 or TRBD2 (5 bases each). CDR3 size: 14 residues. The V gene's germline CDR1 is LGHNA and CDR2 YNFKEQ. V shed 1 base and J shed 4 bases, with 9 bases lying between them. The CDR3 DNA sequence: TGTGCCAGCAGCCAAGGGGACCACCCAGATACGCAGTATTTT. Translating it yields CASSQGDHPDTQYF.

The gene calls are TRBV18 and TRBJ2-7; 8 positions agree with TRBD1. Trimming at V came to 6 bases and at J to 4 bases, leaving 8 bases not matched to a gene. The CDR3 covers 14 residues. Germline assignment: CDR1 KGHSH and CDR2 LQKENI. CDR3 nucleotide sequence: TGTGCCAGCTCCCCCCGGGACAGGCCTTACGAGCAGTACTTC. Its translation is CASSPRDRPYEQYF.

This chain connects TRBV5-1 to TRBJ2-7; tentatively, D is TRBD1 (5 bases). The CDR3 has 15 residues. Trimming took off 4 bases at V and 4 bases at J, with 18 bases between the two ends. Germline V CDR1 and CDR2: SGHRS, YFSETQ. This CDR3 reads CASSLSPGSRYEQYF. Here the CDR3 DNA reads TGCGCCAGCAGCCTCAGCCCAGGGTCTCGGTACGAGCAGTACTTC.

This clone was seen more than once but under ten times. The chain joins TRBV28 to TRBJ1-2; D gene unclear. CDR1 MDHEN and CDR2 SYDVKM come from the germline V gene. This CDR3 contains 12 residues. Trimming took off 6 bases at V and 7 bases at J, with 12 bases between the two ends. CDR3 protein: CASRKGMGGYTF. CDR3 sequence (DNA): TGTGCCAGCAGGAAGGGAATGGGTGGCTACACCTTC.

The chain is built from TRBV10-3 and TRBJ2-2; tentatively, D is TRBD2 (6 bases). CDR3 length equals 16 residues. The germline V gene has CDR1 ENHRY and CDR2 SYGVKD. Trimming removed 0 bases at V and 6 bases at J, with 14 bases between. For the CDR3, the DNA is TGTGCCATCAGTGAGTCGTTCGGGAGCCTGGCCGGGGAGCTGTTTTTT. Residues: CAISESFGSLAGELFF.

The CDR3 DNA reads TGTGCCTGGGATGGACTAGCTGGGGAGACCCAGTACTTC. Amino acids: CAWDGLAGETQYF. This chain links TRBV30 with TRBJ2-5, with 8 bases lining up with TRBD2. Germline CDR1 reads GTSNPN; CDR2 reads SVGIG (reference sequence). V was clipped by 5 bases and J by 5 bases; unmatched bases: 7. This CDR3 region has 13 residues.

In nucleotides, the CDR3 is TGTGCCAGCTCACTGGACAGGGCCAATGAGCAGTTCTTC. Its protein is CASSLDRANEQFF. V gene TRBV18 combines with J gene TRBJ2-1; the match to TRBD1 covers 8 bases. Trimming at V came to 4 bases and at J to 6 bases, leaving 2 bases not matched to a gene. CDR1 KGHSH and CDR2 LQKENI come from the germline V gene. There are 13 residues in the CDR3.

Note on this clone: Other nucleotide sequences from this sample produce the same CDR3. The chain combines TRBV4-2 with TRBJ2-1; no clear D. CDR3 size: 16 residues. Trimming pared 0 bases from V and 0 bases from J, leaving 9 bases between. The V gene's germline CDR1 is LGHNA and CDR2 YNFKEQ. The CDR3 DNA reads TGTGCCAGCAGCCAAGAGGTTGCCGGCTCCTACAATGAGCAGTTCTTC. Residues: CASSQEVAGSYNEQFF.

In nucleotides, the CDR3 is TGTGCCAGCAGCTTGGAATTGTTTCGGACTAGCCGCTCCTACGAGCAGTACTTC. Its protein product is CASSLELFRTSRSYEQYF. V gene TRBV5-5 combines with J gene TRBJ2-7, with 8 bases fitting TRBD2. The V gene end was trimmed by 0 bases and the J gene end by 0 bases; junction bases not matched to a gene: 11. This CDR3 contains 18 residues. CDR1 and CDR2 (germline): SGHKS, YYEKEE (reference sequence).

Concerning this clone: The sample holds other DNA sequences that translate to the same CDR3. V usage is TRBV28 and J usage is TRBJ2-7, with no clear D. The germline V gene has CDR1 MDHEN and CDR2 SYDVKM. The CDR3 is 12 residues long. Trimming pared 6 bases from V and 0 bases from J, leaving 6 bases between. CDR3 in DNA: TGTGCCAGCAGCTTAACCTCCTACGAGCAGTACTTC. Its protein product is CASSLTSYEQYF. The whole variable domain, filled in from reference TRBV28 and TRBJ2-7, reads DVKVTQSSRYLVKRTGEKVFLECVQDMDHENMFWYRQDPGLGLRLIYFSYDVKMKEKGDIPEGYSVSREKKERFSLILESASTNQTSMYLCASSLTSYEQYFGPGTRLTVT.

V and J are TRBV7-2 and TRBJ2-7; 9 bases are shared with TRBD1. This CDR3 spans 14 amino acids. Trimming took 5 bases from V and 2 from J; bases not matched to a gene: 4. The germline V gene encodes CDR1 SGHTA and CDR2 FQGNSA. In DNA form, the CDR3 reads TGTGCCAGCAGCCCACGGGACAGGGCCTACGAGCAGTACTTC. Translation gives CASSPRDRAYEQYF.

The rearrangement joins TRBV7-2 to TRBJ1-1, with D unclear. Germline CDR1 is SGHTA and CDR2 is FQGNSA. V lost 8 bases and J 0 bases, leaving 10 bases between the germline ends. The CDR3 has 13 residues. CDR3 amino acids: CASQLFMNTEAFF. In DNA, the CDR3 is TGTGCCAGCCAGCTTTTCATGAACACTGAAGCTTTCTTT.